Listed below are T cell receptor beta chains from one sample, sequenced in a study of control samples from healthy donors and cancer patients. Sequencing used immunoSEQ multiplex PCR; TCRdb keeps in-frame clones, though not all of them. The top ten hold approximately 9.4% of the sample, which has some 140,000 clones, less than 90% seen once. The sequencing input was blood. Receptors were obtained from a woman aged 25 to 39 in good health. The CDR3 runs from the conserved cysteine through the conserved F or W. The D gene is left open where the match is weak. The size field is filled for only some rows; it gives once, few, many or a size class.

size	J	D	V	DNA	CDR3
NA	TRBJ2-7	NA	TRBV7-2	TGTGCCACCCGCGGGTCTCTTGGCGAGCAGTACTTC	CATRGSLGEQYF
once	TRBJ2-1	NA	TRBV7-9	TGTGCCAGCAGCAGGGGTATAGGCCTTGAGTCCGATGAGCAGTTCTTC	CASSRGIGLESDEQFF
NA	TRBJ2-1	TRBD2	TRBV27	TGTGCCAGCAGTTCGCCAGCGGGAGGGCCGAACGGCGAGCAGTTCTTC	CASSSPAGGPNGEQFF
NA	TRBJ2-2	NA	TRBV7-8	TGTGCCAGCAGCTTAGGGGCCGGGGAGCTGTTTTTT	CASSLGAGELFF
NA	TRBJ2-1	NA	TRBV19	TGTGCCAGTAGCACGGGGCCCTACAATGAGCAGTTCTTC	CASSTGPYNEQFF
NA	TRBJ1-4	NA	TRBV3-1/TRBV3-2	TGTGCCAGCAGAAGGGTGGCAACTAATGAAAAACTGTTTTTT	CASRRVATNEKLFF
NA	TRBJ2-1	NA	TRBV10-1	TGCGCCAGCAGTGCTGTGACTTCAGGAGATGAGCAGTTCTTC	CASSAVTSGDEQFF
NA	TRBJ2-7	NA	TRBV7-9	TGTGCCAGCAGCTTAGATGGTGTTTCCTACGAGCAGTACTTC	CASSLDGVSYEQYF
NA	TRBJ2-1	NA	TRBV6-5	TGTGCCAGCAGTTCAGCTGGGGGCGTTGAGCAGTTCTTC	CASSSAGGVEQFF
NA	TRBJ2-3	NA	TRBV7-9	TGTGCCAGCAGCTTAGCGCTAGCCACGCAGTATTTT	CASSLALATQYF
NA	TRBJ2-7	TRBD1	TRBV28	TGTGCCAGCAGTCGTTTAGGGACAGATGGCCACGAGCAGTACTTC	CASSRLGTDGHEQYF
NA	TRBJ2-7	NA	TRBV5-3	TGTGCCAGAAGCTTGCAGGAGACCGGACGGGGATACTACGAGCAGTACTTC	CARSLQETGRGYYEQYF
NA	TRBJ1-1	NA	TRBV28	TGTGCCAGCACCCATCGGGGTTTAAGATCCACTGAAGCTTTCTTT	CASTHRGLRSTEAFF
NA	TRBJ2-7	NA	TRBV19	TGTGCCAGTGGGGGAGTGGGGGCCTACGAGCAGTACTTC	CASGGVGAYEQYF
NA	TRBJ2-5	TRBD2	TRBV6-5	TGTGCCAGCAGTTACATGGGGAGGGGAGAGACCCAGTACTTC	CASSYMGRGETQYF
NA	TRBJ1-4	NA	TRBV30	TGTGCCTGGAGCCAGACTAATGAAAAACTGTTTTTT	CAWSQTNEKLFF
NA	TRBJ1-1	TRBD1	TRBV10-3	TGTGCCATCAGTGTCTCACAGGGGGAGGTGAACACTGAAGCTTTCTTT	CAISVSQGEVNTEAFF
NA	TRBJ1-4	NA	TRBV27	TGTGCCAGCAGTCCCCGGACGGTTGACCGACTGTTTTTT	CASSPRTVDRLFF
NA	TRBJ2-1	TRBD1	TRBV6-5	TGTGCCAGCAGTCTCCAGACAGGGAACGAGCAGTTCTTC	CASSLQTGNEQFF
few	TRBJ2-7	NA	TRBV5-5	TGTGCCAGCAGCTACGAACCTACAGGGAGCTCCTACGAGCAGTACTTC	CASSYEPTGSSYEQYF
NA	TRBJ2-1	TRBD2	TRBV28	TGTGCCAGCAGCCGCCGGACTAGCATCTTCAATGAGCAGTTCTTC	CASSRRTSIFNEQFF
NA	TRBJ2-1	TRBD2	TRBV10-3	TGTGCCGCCAGACTAGCGGGAGTTAGTGAGCAGTTCTTC	CAARLAGVSEQFF
NA	TRBJ2-2	TRBD1	TRBV4-1	TGCGCCAGCAGCCAAGAACAGGGGGCCGGGGAGCTGTTTTTT	CASSQEQGAGELFF
NA	TRBJ2-7	NA	TRBV6-2/TRBV6-3	TGTGCCAGCAGTTACGCCGGAGCGGGACAAGTCCACGAGCAGTACTTC	CASSYAGAGQVHEQYF